The clone carrying this T cell receptor (beta chain) was counted at least ten times. These data come from a study of blood T cells in healthy people across ages. A second about 6 to 12 cycle PCR used barcoded and J-beta primers. A 12-random-nucleotide template-switch adaptor tagged each cDNA molecule. Each single sample gave us at least 3 million CDR3-containing paired-end reads. TCRdb re-derived calls from the 5' RACE reads in MiXCR, one entry per CDR3 protein. The profile shows about 680,000 distinct CDR3 sequences, about 52% of them singletons. Trimming took 3 bases from V and 3 from J, leaving 8 bases between them. The CDR3 contains 12 residues. Germline lookup yields CDR1 SQVTM and CDR2 ANQGSEA.

The genes are TRBV29-1 and TRBJ1-2, with a possible D match to TRBD1 (6 bases). The TCR originated in a woman in her sixties or seventies in good health. The material sequenced was blood. CDR3 sequence: CSVDGGDYGYTF. The CDR3, as DNA: TGCAGCGTTGACGGGGGCGACTATGGCTACACCTTC.